Following are 8 T cell receptor beta chains from one sample sequenced in a study of CD8 T cells in Susac syndrome. Random hexamers were used to reverse transcribe the RNA input (about 0.45 to 1 ug). TCRdb called the immunoSEQ multiplex PCR reads again in MiXCR, with one record for every CDR3 protein. This sample carries about 170,000 distinct CDR3 sequences, 95% to 96% of them seen once, and the ten largest clones take less than 0.15%. The source material was CD4+ T cells from PBMCs. The receptors were gathered from a human donor with Susac syndrome.

V usage is TRBV5-1 and J usage is TRBJ2-1, with 12 bases matching TRBD2. CDR3 length equals 14 residues. V was pared by 5 bases and J by 6 bases, with 3 bases of the junction left unmatched. The V gene's germline CDR1 is SGHRS and CDR2 YFSETQ. This CDR3 reads CASSRTSGANEQFF. In nucleotides, the CDR3 is TGCGCCAGCAGTCGGACTAGCGGGGCCAATGAGCAGTTCTTC.

V is TRBV7-8 and J is TRBJ2-1; D is unclear. The germline V gene has CDR1 SGHVS and CDR2 FQNEAQ. The CDR3 runs 13 residues. The V gene lost 3 bases and the J gene lost 3 bases, with 6 bases spanning the gap. In DNA, the CDR3 is TGTGCCAGCAGCTTTGGTGGCTACAATGAGCAGTTCTTC. It encodes CASSFGGYNEQFF.

This clonotype was seen a single time. The CDR3 nucleotides read TGTGCCAGCAGTCCAGGGGGCGCGAACACCGGGGAGCTGTTTTTT. This gives the protein CASSPGGANTGELFF. V is TRBV28 and J is TRBJ2-2; TRBD1 matches 8 bases. Germline V CDR1 and CDR2: MDHEN, SYDVKM. V lost 5 bases and J lost 0; bases outside the gene matches: 2. The CDR3 loop spans 15 amino acids. The full variable domain, completed using reference TRBV28 and TRBJ2-2, is DVKVTQSSRYLVKRTGEKVFLECVQDMDHENMFWYRQDPGLGLRLIYFSYDVKMKEKGDIPEGYSVSREKKERFSLILESASTNQTSMYLCASSPGGANTGELFFGEGSRLTVL.

J is TRBJ2-1 and V is TRBV29-1; no clear D gene. The V end was cut by 3 bases, the J end by 6 bases, with 12 bases between. CDR1 and CDR2 from the germline V gene are SQVTM and ANQGSEA. CDR3 length: 13 amino acids. The CDR3 is CSVDKSNGNEQFF. CDR3 nucleotides: TGCAGCGTTGATAAATCTAACGGCAATGAGCAGTTCTTC.

The chain is built from TRBV3-1 and TRBJ2-5; D not resolved. The CDR3 extends over 17 amino acids. Between the trimmed V and J ends, which lost 1 base and 4 bases, there was a span of 19 bases. In germline, CDR1 is LGHDT, CDR2 YNNKEL (reference sequence). The CDR3 protein is CASSQGTGRFVRETQYF. CDR3 coding DNA: TGTGCCAGCAGCCAAGGAACCGGCAGGTTTGTACGAGAGACCCAGTACTTC.

The CDR3 loop is CASSLESRYTDTQHF. In DNA form, the CDR3 reads TGTGCCAGCAGCTTGGAGAGCAGATACACAGATACGCAGCATTTT. V usage is TRBV7-2 and J usage is TRBJ2-3; no clear D. The J call could be wrong; TRBJ1-5 is a better fit for the DNA end. Per the germline V gene, CDR1 is SGHTA and CDR2 is FQGNSA. The CDR3 extends over 15 amino acids.

The gene calls are TRBV7-9 and TRBJ2-5, with TRBD1 matching over 9 bases. The CDR3 is made up of 15 amino acids. Germline trimming cut 4 bases from V and 1 base from J; bases unmatched to any gene: 4. CDR1 is SEHNR and CDR2 is FQNEAQ in the germline V gene (reference sequence). CDR3 protein: CASSSGQGTQETQYF. CDR3 DNA: TGTGCCAGCAGCTCGGGACAGGGAACCCAAGAGACCCAGTACTTC.

The rearrangement joins TRBV5-6 to TRBJ1-5; tentative D call: TRBD1 (5 bases). This CDR3 contains 14 residues. V was trimmed by 2 bases and J by 3 bases, leaving 9 bases between them. Looked up from germline, CDR1 is SGHDT and CDR2 is YYEEEE. In DNA form, the CDR3 reads TGTGCCAGCAGCTTCGGCAGGGCCAATCAGCCCCAGCATTTT. Protein product: CASSFGRANQPQHF. Full variable domain (outside the CDR3, taken from reference TRBV5-6 and TRBJ1-5): DAGVTQSPTHLIKTRGQQVTLRCSPKSGHDTVSWYQQALGQGPQFIFQYYEEEERQRGNFPDRFSGHQFPNYSSELNVNALLLGDSALYLCASSFGRANQPQHFGDGTRLSIL.